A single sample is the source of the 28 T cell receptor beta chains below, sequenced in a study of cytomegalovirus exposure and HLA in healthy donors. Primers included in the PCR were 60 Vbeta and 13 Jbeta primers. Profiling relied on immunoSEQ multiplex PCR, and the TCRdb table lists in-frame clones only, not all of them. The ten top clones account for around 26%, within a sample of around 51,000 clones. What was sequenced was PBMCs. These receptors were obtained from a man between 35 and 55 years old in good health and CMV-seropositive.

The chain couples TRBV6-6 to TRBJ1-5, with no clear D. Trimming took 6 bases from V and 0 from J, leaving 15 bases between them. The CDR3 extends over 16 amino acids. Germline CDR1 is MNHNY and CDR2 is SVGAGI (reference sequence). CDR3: CASSPAEAYSNQPQHF. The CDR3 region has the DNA TGTGCCAGCAGCCCCGCGGAGGCTTATAGCAATCAGCCCCAGCATTTT.

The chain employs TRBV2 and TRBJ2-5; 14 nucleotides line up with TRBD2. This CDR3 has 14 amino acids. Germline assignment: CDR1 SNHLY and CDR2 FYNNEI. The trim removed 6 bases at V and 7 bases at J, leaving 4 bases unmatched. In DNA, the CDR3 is TGTGCCAGCAGGGGGACTAGCGGGAGAGGGACCCAGTACTTC. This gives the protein CASRGTSGRGTQYF.

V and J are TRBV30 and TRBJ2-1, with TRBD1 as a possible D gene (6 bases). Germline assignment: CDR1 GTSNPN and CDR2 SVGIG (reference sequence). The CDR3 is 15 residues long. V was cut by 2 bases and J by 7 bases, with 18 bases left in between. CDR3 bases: TGTGCCTGGAGTCAAACGGGACACCTGGGGAATGAGCAGTTCTTC. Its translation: CAWSQTGHLGNEQFF.

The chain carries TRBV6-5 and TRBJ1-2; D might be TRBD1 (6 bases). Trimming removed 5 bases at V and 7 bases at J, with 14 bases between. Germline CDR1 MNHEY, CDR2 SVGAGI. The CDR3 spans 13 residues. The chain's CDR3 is CASSKRDISGYTF. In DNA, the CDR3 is TGTGCCAGCAGTAAAAGGGACATTTCTGGCTACACCTTC.

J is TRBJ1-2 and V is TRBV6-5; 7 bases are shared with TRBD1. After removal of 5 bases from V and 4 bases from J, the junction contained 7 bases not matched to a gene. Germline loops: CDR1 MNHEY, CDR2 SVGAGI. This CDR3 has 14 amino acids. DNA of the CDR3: TGTGCCAGCAGTCGGGACAGCGCCTTCTATGGCTACACCTTC. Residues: CASSRDSAFYGYTF.

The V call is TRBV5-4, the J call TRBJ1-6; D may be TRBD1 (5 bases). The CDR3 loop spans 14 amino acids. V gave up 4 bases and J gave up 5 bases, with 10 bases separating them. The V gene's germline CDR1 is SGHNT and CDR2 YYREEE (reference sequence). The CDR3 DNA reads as TGTGCCAGCAGCACCGACAGTAATAATTCACCCCTCCACTTT. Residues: CASSTDSNNSPLHF.

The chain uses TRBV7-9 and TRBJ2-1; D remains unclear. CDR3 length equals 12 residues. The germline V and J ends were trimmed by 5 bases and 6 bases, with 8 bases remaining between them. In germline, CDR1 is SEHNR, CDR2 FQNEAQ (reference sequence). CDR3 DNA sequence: TGTGCCAGCAGCCGGGTTAGCAATGAGCAGTTCTTC. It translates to CASSRVSNEQFF.

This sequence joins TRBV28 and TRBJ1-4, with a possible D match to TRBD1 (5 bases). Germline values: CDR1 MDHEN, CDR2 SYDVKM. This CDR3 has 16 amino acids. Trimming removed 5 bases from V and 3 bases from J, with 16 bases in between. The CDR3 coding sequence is TGTGCCAGCAGTCAAATACAGGTTACCCCTAATGAAAAACTGTTTTTT. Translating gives CASSQIQVTPNEKLFF.

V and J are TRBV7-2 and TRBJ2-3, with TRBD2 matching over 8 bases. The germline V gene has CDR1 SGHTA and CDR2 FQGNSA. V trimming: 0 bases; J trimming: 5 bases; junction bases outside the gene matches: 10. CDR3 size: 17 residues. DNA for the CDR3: TGTGCCAGCAGCTTAGCGCGGGTCGGGCGGGGGGAAGATACGCAGTATTTT. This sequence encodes CASSLARVGRGEDTQYF.

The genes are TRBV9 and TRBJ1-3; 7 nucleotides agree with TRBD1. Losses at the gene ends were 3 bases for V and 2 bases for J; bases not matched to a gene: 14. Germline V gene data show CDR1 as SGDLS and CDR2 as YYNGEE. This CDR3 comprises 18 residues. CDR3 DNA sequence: TGTGCCAGCAGCGCCAAGGGGGGCATACAGGGGCCTGGAAACACCATATATTTT. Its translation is CASSAKGGIQGPGNTIYF.

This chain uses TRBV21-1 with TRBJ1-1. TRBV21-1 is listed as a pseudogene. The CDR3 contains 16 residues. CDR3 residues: CASSKVGGDKNTEAFF. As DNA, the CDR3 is TGTGCCAGCAGCAAAGTCGGGGGGGACAAGAACACTGAAGCTTTCTTT.

CDR3 coding DNA: TGTGCCAGCAGCTTGAGTAGCGGGAGCTTTGGGGGAGAGACCCAGTACTTC. This sequence encodes CASSLSSGSFGGETQYF. This chain connects TRBV5-6 to TRBJ2-5; 9 positions agree with TRBD2. Germline CDR1 and CDR2: SGHDT and YYEEEE. The J segment lost 4 bases and the V segment lost 1 base, leaving 11 bases of the junction unmatched. The length of the CDR3 is 17 residues.

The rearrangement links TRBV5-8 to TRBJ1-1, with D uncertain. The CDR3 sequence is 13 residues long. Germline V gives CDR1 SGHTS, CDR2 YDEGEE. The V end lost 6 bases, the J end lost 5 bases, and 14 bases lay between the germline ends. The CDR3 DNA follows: TGTGCCAGCACAGCCTTCGGGTCTACTGAAGCTTTCTTT. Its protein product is CASTAFGSTEAFF.

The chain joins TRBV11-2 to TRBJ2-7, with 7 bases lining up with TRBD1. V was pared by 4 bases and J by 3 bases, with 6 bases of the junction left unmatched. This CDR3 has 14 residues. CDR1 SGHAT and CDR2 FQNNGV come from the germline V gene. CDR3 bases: TGTGCCAGCAGCTACGACAGGGCACACTACGAGCAGTACTTC. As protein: CASSYDRAHYEQYF.

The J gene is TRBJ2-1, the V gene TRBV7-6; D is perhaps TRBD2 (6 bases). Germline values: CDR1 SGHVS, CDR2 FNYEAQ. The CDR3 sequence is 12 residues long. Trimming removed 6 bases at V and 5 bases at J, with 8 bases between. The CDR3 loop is CASRDYDNEQFF. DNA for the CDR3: TGTGCCAGCAGGGACTACGACAATGAGCAGTTCTTC.

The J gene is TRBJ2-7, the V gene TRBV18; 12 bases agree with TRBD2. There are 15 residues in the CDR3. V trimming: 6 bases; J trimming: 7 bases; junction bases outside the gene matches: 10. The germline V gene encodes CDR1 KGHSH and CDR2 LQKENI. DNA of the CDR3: TGTGCCAGCTCCCAGTCTAGCGGGAGGGCCGGGGAGCAGTACTTC. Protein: CASSQSSGRAGEQYF. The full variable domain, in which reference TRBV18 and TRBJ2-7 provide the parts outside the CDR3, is NAGVMQNPRHLVRRRGQEARLRCSPMKGHSHVYWYRQLPEEGLKFMVYLQKENIIDESGMPKERFSAEFPKEGPSILRIQQVVRGDSAAYFCASSQSSGRAGEQYFGPGTRLTVT.

Here the CDR3 reads CASSYGQGTDTQYF. The CDR3 bases are TGTGCCAGCAGTTACGGACAGGGGACAGATACGCAGTATTTT. The chain combines TRBV6-5 with TRBJ2-3; 9 bases map to TRBD1. The junction had 0 bases not matched to a gene; V was cut back by 2 bases and J by 3 bases. The CDR3 runs 14 residues. Looked up from germline, CDR1 is MNHEY and CDR2 is SVGAGI.

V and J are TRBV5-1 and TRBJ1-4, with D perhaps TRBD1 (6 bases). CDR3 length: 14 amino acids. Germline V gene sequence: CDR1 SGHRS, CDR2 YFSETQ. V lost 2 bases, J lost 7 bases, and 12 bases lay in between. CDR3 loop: CASSLRQGSEKLFF. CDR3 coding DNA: TGCGCCAGCAGCTTAAGGCAGGGGAGTGAAAAACTGTTTTTT.

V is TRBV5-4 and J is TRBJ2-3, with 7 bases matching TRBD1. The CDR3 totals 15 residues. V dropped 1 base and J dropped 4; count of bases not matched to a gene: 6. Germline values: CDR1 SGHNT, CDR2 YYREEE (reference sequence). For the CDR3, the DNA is TGTGCCAGCAGCTTGAGTACAGGGGACGCAGATACGCAGTATTTT. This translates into CASSLSTGDADTQYF.

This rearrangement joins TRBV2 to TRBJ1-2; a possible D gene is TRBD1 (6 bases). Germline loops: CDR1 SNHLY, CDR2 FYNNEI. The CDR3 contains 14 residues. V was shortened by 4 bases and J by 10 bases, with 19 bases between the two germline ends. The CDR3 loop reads CASSVQGDSRDYTF. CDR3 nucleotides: TGTGCCAGCAGTGTACAGGGCGACAGCAGGGACTACACCTTC.

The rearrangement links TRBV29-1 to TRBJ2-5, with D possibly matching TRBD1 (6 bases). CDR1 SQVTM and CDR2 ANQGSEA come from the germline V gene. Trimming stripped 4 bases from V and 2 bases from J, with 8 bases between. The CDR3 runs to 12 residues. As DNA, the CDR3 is TGCAGCGTTGTGGGACATCAAGAGACCCAGTACTTC. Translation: CSVVGHQETQYF.

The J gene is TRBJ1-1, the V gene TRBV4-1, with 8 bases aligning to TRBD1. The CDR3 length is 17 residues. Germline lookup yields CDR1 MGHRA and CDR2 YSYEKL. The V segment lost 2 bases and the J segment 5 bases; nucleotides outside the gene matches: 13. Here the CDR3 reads CASSQWGQTGAGTEAFF. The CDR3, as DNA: TGCGCCAGCAGCCAATGGGGGCAGACAGGGGCCGGGACTGAAGCTTTCTTT.

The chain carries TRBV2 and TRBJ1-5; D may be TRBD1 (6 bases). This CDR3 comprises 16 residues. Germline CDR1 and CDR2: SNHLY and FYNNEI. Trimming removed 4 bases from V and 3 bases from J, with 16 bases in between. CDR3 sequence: CASSGGRQAINQPQHF. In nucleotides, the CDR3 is TGTGCCAGCAGTGGGGGCAGACAGGCGATCAATCAGCCCCAGCATTTT.

CDR3 DNA sequence: TGTGCCAGCAGTTTATCCCTACAAGAGACCCAGTACTTC. Its protein product is CASSLSLQETQYF. The chain carries TRBV27 and TRBJ2-5; no clear D gene. Germline CDR1 reads MNHEY; CDR2 reads SMNVEV (reference sequence). The V end was cut by 0 bases, the J end by 2 bases, with 4 bases between. This CDR3 is 13 amino acids long.

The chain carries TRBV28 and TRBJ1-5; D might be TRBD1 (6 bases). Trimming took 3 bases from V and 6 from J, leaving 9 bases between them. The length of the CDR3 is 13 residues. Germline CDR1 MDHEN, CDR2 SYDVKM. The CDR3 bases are TGTGCCAGCAGTTTCTACAGGGCTCAGCCCCAGCATTTT. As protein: CASSFYRAQPQHF.

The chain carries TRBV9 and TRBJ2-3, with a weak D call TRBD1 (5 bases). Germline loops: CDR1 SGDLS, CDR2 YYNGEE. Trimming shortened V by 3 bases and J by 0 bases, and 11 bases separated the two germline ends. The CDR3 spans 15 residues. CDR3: CASSGGQYSTDTQYF. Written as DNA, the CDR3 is TGTGCCAGCAGCGGGGGCCAGTATAGCACAGATACGCAGTATTTT. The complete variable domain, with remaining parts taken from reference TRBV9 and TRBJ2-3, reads DSGVTQTPKHLITATGQRVTLRCSPRSGDLSVYWYQQSLDQGLQFLIQYYNGEERAKGNILERFSAQQFPDLHSELNLSSLELGDSALYFCASSGGQYSTDTQYFGPGTRLTVL.

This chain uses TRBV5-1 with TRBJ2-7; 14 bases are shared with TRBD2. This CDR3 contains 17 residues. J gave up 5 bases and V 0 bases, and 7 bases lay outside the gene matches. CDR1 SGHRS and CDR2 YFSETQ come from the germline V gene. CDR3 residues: CASSLAGLAGGIHEQYF. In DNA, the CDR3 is TGCGCCAGCAGCTTGGCCGGACTAGCGGGAGGAATCCACGAGCAGTACTTC.

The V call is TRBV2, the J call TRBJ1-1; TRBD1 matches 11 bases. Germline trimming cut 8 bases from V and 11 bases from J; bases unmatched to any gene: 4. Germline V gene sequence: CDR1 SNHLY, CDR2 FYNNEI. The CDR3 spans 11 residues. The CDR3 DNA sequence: TGTGCCAGCGGTGGACAGGGGGCCGCTTTCTTT. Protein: CASGGQGAAFF.